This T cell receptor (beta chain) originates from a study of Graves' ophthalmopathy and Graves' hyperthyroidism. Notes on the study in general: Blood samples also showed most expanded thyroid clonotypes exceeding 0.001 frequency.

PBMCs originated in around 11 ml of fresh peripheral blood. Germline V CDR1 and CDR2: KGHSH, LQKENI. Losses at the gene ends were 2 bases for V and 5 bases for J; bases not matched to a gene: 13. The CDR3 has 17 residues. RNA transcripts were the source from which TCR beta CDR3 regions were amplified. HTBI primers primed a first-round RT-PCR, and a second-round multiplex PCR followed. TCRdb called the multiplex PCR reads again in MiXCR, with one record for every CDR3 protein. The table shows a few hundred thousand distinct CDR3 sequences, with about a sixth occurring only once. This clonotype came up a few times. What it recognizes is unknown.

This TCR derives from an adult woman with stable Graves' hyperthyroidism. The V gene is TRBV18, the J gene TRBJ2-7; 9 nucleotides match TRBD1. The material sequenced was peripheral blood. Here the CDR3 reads CASSPYAQGAGEDEQYF. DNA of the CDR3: TGTGCCAGCTCACCATACGCACAGGGGGCAGGTGAAGACGAGCAGTACTTC.